The sequence of this T cell receptor beta chain was determined in a study of blood T cell repertoires in COVID-19. At the level of the study: PBMCs, B-cell-depleted T cells, or T cells provided the cDNA or gDNA that made up the material.

Assay used: immunoSEQ multiplex PCR; TCRdb lists only in-frame clones, some missing. The sample has roughly 250,000 clones, roughly four fifths seen once. Trimming removed 1 base at V and 0 bases at J, with 12 bases between. The CDR3 covers 16 residues. The V gene's germline CDR1 is SGHNT and CDR2 YYREEE (reference sequence). The sequenced sample consisted of peripheral blood. The receptor was derived from a woman in her sixties with active or convalescent COVID-19. The rearrangement joins TRBV5-4 to TRBJ2-3; D might be TRBD2 (5 bases). CDR3 sequence (DNA): TGTGCCAGCAGCTTGTGGCTAGCCCGTAGCACAGATACGCAGTATTTT. It encodes CASSLWLARSTDTQYF. Supplemented by reference TRBV5-4 and TRBJ2-3, the full variable domain reads ETGVTQSPTHLIKTRGQQVTLRCSSQSGHNTVSWYQQALGQGPQFIFQYYREEENGRGNFPPRFSGLQFPNYSSELNVNALELDDSALYLCASSLWLARSTDTQYFGPGTRLTVL.